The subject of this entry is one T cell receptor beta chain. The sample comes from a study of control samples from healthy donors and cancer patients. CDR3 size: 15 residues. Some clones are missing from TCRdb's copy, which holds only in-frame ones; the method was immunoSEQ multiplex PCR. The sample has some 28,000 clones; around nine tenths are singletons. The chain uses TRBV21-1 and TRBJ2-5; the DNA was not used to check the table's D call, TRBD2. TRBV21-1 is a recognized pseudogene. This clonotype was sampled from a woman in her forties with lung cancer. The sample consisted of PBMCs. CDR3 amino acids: CASSKDPRRRETQYF. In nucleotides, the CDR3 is TGTGCCAGCAGCAAAGACCCCCGTAGGAGAGAGACCCAGTACTTC.